These T cell receptor beta chains were read from a single sample in a study of T-cell memory formation after mild COVID-19. TCRdb redid the calling of the 5' RACE reads with MiXCR, one entry per CDR3 protein. The table has more than 150,000 distinct CDR3 sequences, around a tenth seen once. The specimen was PBMCs or a T cell subset sorted from them (not recorded which). All receptors derive from a man younger than 35 who had mild COVID-19 (a few samples of this study predate the infection). Cell type and time point are not known. CDR3s include the opening cysteine and the closing phenylalanine or tryptophan. The D gene is left open where the match is weak. A clone size is listed for some rows: how often the clone was seen (once, few, many), or a class if it is expanded.

few | TRBJ2-1 | TRBV10-3 | . | CAISGSGSPSGEQFF | TGTGCCATCAGTGGGAGCGGGTCCCCCTCTGGGGAGCAGTTCTTC
many | TRBJ1-4 | TRBV27 | . | CASSPGTPWKEKLFF | TGTGCCAGCAGCCCCGGGACCCCATGGAAAGAAAAACTGTTTTTT
. | TRBJ1-5 | TRBV5-1 | TRBD1 | CASSPGTGLQPQHF | TGCGCCAGCAGCCCCGGGACAGGGCTCCAGCCCCAGCATTTT
. | TRBJ2-3 | TRBV5-1 | . | CASSLAAGPTDTQYF | TGCGCCAGCAGCTTGGCGGCAGGACCCACAGATACGCAGTATTTT
few | TRBJ1-4 | TRBV6-6 | TRBD1 | CATGDRDSDEKLFF | TGTGCCACCGGGGACCGGGACAGCGATGAAAAACTGTTTTTT
few | TRBJ2-4 | TRBV28 | TRBD1 | CASSRTAPGQGQNIQYF | TGTGCCAGCAGTCGTACGGCCCCGGGACAGGGCCAAAACATTCAGTACTTC
few | TRBJ1-1 | TRBV7-2 | . | CASSLATTEAFF | TGTGCCAGCAGCTTAGCTACCACTGAAGCTTTCTTT
. | TRBJ1-2 | TRBV28 | . | CASSSPLDGGYTF | TGTGCCAGCAGCTCCCCCCTTGATGGTGGCTACACCTTC
. | TRBJ1-1 | TRBV20-1 | . | CSARVPGRLNTEAFF | TGCAGTGCTAGAGTACCAGGGCGGTTGAACACTGAAGCTTTCTTT
. | TRBJ1-1 | TRBV6-5 | . | CASSFGAGKRTEAFF | TGTGCCAGCAGTTTTGGGGCTGGGAAGCGGACTGAAGCTTTCTTT
many | TRBJ2-3 | TRBV5-1 | TRBD1 | CASSLAGFSGTGVTDTQYF | TGCGCCAGCAGCTTGGCCGGATTTTCCGGGACAGGCGTCACAGATACGCAGTATTTT
few | TRBJ1-1 | TRBV29-1 | . | CSTLDTEAFF | TGCAGCACTCTGGACACTGAAGCTTTCTTT
few | TRBJ2-1 | TRBV7-9 | . | CASSSPPSDGDNEQFF | TGTGCCAGCAGCTCCCCTCCCTCGGACGGGGACAATGAGCAGTTCTTC
few | TRBJ2-3 | TRBV5-1 | TRBD1 | CASSSEPPGQANTQYF | TGCGCCAGCAGCTCCGAGCCGCCAGGACAGGCAAATACGCAGTATTTT
few | TRBJ2-1 | TRBV3-1 | TRBD2 | CASSLWAGSGGRDEQFF | TGTGCCAGCAGCCTATGGGCTGGTAGCGGGGGGCGCGATGAGCAGTTCTTC
many | TRBJ2-1 | TRBV6-2/TRBV6-3 | TRBD2 | CASSLSGGAFAEQFF | TGTGCCAGCAGCCTTAGCGGGGGGGCTTTTGCTGAGCAGTTCTTC
few | TRBJ2-5 | TRBV20-1 | TRBD1 | CSARDPRTGQETQYF | TGCAGTGCTAGAGATCCCCGGACAGGCCAAGAGACCCAGTACTTC
many | TRBJ1-2 | TRBV4-1 | . | CASSLAGYGYTF | TGCGCCAGCAGCCTAGCTGGGTATGGCTACACCTTC
few | TRBJ1-3 | TRBV5-1 | TRBD1 | CASSLAGTGRFGNTIYF | TGCGCCAGCAGCTTGGCCGGGACAGGTCGTTTCGGAAACACCATATATTTT
many | TRBJ2-7 | TRBV4-2 | . | CASSQVQTYEQYF | TGTGCCAGCAGCCAAGTCCAAACCTACGAGCAGTACTTC
few | TRBJ2-3 | TRBV10-3 | TRBD2 | CAISERGGPDTQYF | TGTGCCATCAGTGAGCGGGGGGGCCCAGATACGCAGTATTTT
few | TRBJ1-2 | TRBV5-1 | TRBD1 | CASSLATGAQYGYTF | TGCGCCAGCAGCTTGGCCACAGGGGCTCAATATGGCTACACCTTC
. | TRBJ1-2 | TRBV29-1 | . | CSVETGSYGYTF | TGCAGCGTTGAAACAGGGTCCTATGGCTACACCTTC
. | TRBJ2-7 | TRBV7-9 | . | CASSFSAEQYF | TGTGCCAGCAGCTTCTCCGCCGAGCAGTACTTC
. | TRBJ2-1 | TRBV15 | . | CATSRGGSSYNEQFF | TGTGCCACCAGCAGGGGGGGAAGCTCCTACAATGAGCAGTTCTTC
. | TRBJ2-5 | TRBV20-1 | . | CSARVSRAETQYF | TGCAGTGCTAGGGTCAGCCGTGCCGAGACCCAGTACTTC
. | TRBJ2-3 | TRBV7-2 | TRBD1 | CASSFRQGTDTQYF | TGTGCCAGCAGCTTCCGACAGGGGACAGATACGCAGTATTTT
. | TRBJ2-1 | TRBV20-1 | . | CSARKPGTPPSEQFF | TGCAGTGCTAGAAAACCCGGGACCCCTCCCAGTGAGCAGTTCTTC
. | TRBJ1-1 | TRBV11-2 | . | CASGYREVTEAFF | TGTGCCAGCGGGTACAGGGAGGTCACTGAAGCTTTCTTT
few | TRBJ2-1 | TRBV7-8 | TRBD2 | CASSLVTSGGAREQFF | TGTGCCAGCAGCTTAGTCACTAGCGGGGGGGCCCGTGAGCAGTTCTTC
many | TRBJ2-5 | TRBV7-2 | . | CASSLARETQYF | TGTGCCAGCAGCTTAGCGAGGGAGACCCAGTACTTC
many | TRBJ2-5 | TRBV5-1 | . | CASSSSPQETQYF | TGCGCCAGCAGCTCCTCACCCCAAGAGACCCAGTACTTC
. | TRBJ2-1 | TRBV18 | . | CASSPFPNEQFF | TGTGCCAGCTCACCATTCCCCAATGAGCAGTTCTTC
few | TRBJ2-2 | TRBV7-2 | . | CASSRSGKSGELFF | TGTGCCAGCAGTCGGTCAGGGAAGTCCGGGGAGCTGTTTTTT
few | TRBJ1-3 | TRBV7-2 | . | CASSSMGWAHSSGNTIYF | TGTGCCAGCAGTTCAATGGGGTGGGCGCACTCCTCTGGAAACACCATATATTTT
few | TRBJ2-2 | TRBV7-6 | . | CASSYPGTQNTGELFF | TGTGCCAGCAGCTACCCCGGGACACAGAACACCGGGGAGCTGTTTTTT
. | TRBJ2-4 | TRBV4-3 | . | CASSQDLSGTNIQYF | TGCGCCAGCAGCCAAGATCTCTCTGGGACAAACATTCAGTACTTC
few | TRBJ2-2 | TRBV12-3/TRBV12-4 | . | CASSQPRVENTGELFF | TGTGCCAGCAGTCAACCCAGGGTGGAGAACACCGGGGAGCTGTTTTTT
. | TRBJ2-5 | TRBV12-3/TRBV12-4 | TRBD1 | CASTVGQGRRETQYF | TGTGCCAGCACCGTCGGACAGGGGAGAAGAGAGACCCAGTACTTC
few | TRBJ1-1 | TRBV2 | . | CASRQEMNTEAFF | TGTGCCAGCCGTCAGGAGATGAACACTGAAGCTTTCTTT
. | TRBJ2-1 | TRBV6-2/TRBV6-3 | . | CASSYRLGQFF | TGTGCCAGCAGTTACCGGCTAGGGCAGTTCTTC